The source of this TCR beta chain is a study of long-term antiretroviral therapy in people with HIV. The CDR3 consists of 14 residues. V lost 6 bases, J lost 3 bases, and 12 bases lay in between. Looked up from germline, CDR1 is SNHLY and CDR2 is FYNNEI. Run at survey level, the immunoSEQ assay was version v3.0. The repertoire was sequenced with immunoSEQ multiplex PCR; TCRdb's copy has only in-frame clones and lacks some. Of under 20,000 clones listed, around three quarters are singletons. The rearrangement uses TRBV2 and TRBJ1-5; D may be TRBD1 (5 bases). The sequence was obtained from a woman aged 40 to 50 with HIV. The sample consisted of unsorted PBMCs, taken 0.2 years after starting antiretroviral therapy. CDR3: CASSRDSDNQPQHF. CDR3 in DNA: TGTGCCAGCAGCCGCGACAGCGACAATCAGCCCCAGCATTTT.